This T cell receptor beta chain emerged from a study of T cell changes during pregnancy in multiple sclerosis. TCRdb keeps only in-frame clones here, not all; method: immunoSEQ multiplex PCR. The table records tens of thousands of clones, 91% of them present only once. CDR1 MNHEY and CDR2 SMNVEV come from the germline V gene (reference sequence). The CDR3 is 18 residues long. The ends were cut back, 5 bases at V and 0 bases at J, with 17 bases in the middle. The receptor was derived from a female donor in good health, enrolled as a control in a pregnancy study. V gene TRBV27 combines with J gene TRBJ2-6; D is possibly TRBD2 (5 bases). The sequenced sample was CD4+ T cells from peripheral blood mononuclear cells, obtained after pregnancy. The CDR3: CASSTLARLSSGANVLTF. In nucleotides, the CDR3 is TGTGCCAGCAGTACATTAGCGCGGCTCTCCTCTGGGGCCAACGTCCTGACTTTC.